This T cell receptor beta chain is drawn from a study of vaccination and CD4 T cells after COVID-19. Study background: The post-COVID samples were taken a median approximately 14 weeks after diagnosis, anywhere from 35 to 161. Findings and limits, study-wide: Spike mono-reactivity applied to 304 of 307 vaccine-specific clones detected in convalescent patients.

This clonotype has only a few counts. The antigen is undetermined. The CDR3 sequence is 19 residues long. Per germline, CDR1 SGHVS and CDR2 FQNEAQ. The junction had 6 bases not matched to a gene; V was cut back by 5 bases and J by 0 bases. The assay that was used to sequence DNA from cultured CD4+ T cells was the Oncomine TCR Beta short-read assay. The template was genomic DNA from cultured CD4+ T cells. TCRdb redid the calling of the PCR reads with MiXCR, one entry per CDR3 protein. Among approximately 4,500 distinct CDR3 sequences listed, roughly 23% were seen once. Described treatment: approximately 11-day PBMC culture with coronavirus spike peptide pools or control peptides (ViraFEST assay). Days 3 and 7 saw half the medium replaced with fresh IL-2 medium.

Sequences were obtained from CD4+ T cells from blood, cultured in vitro. The rearrangement uses TRBV7-8 and TRBJ2-6; 14 bases agree with TRBD2. This receptor was identified in a human donor who had recovered from COVID-19. For the CDR3, the DNA is TGTGCCAGCAGCCCGGGACTAGCGGGGGCGCACTCTGGGGCCAACGTCCTGACTTTC. It translates to CASSPGLAGAHSGANVLTF. The entire variable domain, with the rest obtained from reference TRBV7-8 and TRBJ2-6, is as follows: GAGVSQSPRYKVAKRGQDVALRCDPISGHVSLFWYQQALGQGPEFLTYFQNEAQLDKSGLPSDRFFAERPEGSVSTLKIQRTQQEDSAVYLCASSPGLAGAHSGANVLTFGAGSRLTVL.